This T cell receptor beta chain was captured by sequencing in a study of blood T cell repertoires in COVID-19. In the study overall: COVID-19 samples from acute and convalescent phases originated in the United States, Italy and Spain. PBMCs, B-cell-depleted T cells, or T cells provided the cDNA or gDNA that made up the material.

Original processing methods: Estimates of nucleated cell counts were drawn from the amplification of reference gene primers. Measured with immunoSEQ multiplex PCR; TCRdb has only the in-frame clones, and not every one. The V and J calls and the clone size are those of that table, but D and trimming were determined from the DNA. The data contain about 91,000 clones, around four fifths of them seen just once; the ten biggest clones take up roughly a tenth. Trimming pared 5 bases from V and 0 bases from J, leaving 11 bases between. The length of the CDR3 is 15 residues. Germline V gives CDR1 MDHEN, CDR2 SYDVKM.

The origin of this receptor is an elderly woman with acute or convalescent COVID-19. Input material: peripheral blood. The chain couples TRBV28 to TRBJ1-3; a possible D gene is TRBD1 (6 bases). The CDR3 DNA reads as TGTGCCAGCAGTCTGGGGACATTCTCTGGAAACACCATATATTTT. Encoded protein: CASSLGTFSGNTIYF.